This TCR beta chain is from a study of cytomegalovirus exposure and HLA in healthy donors. The primer mix had 60 Vbeta and 13 Jbeta primers. TCRdb keeps only in-frame clones here, not all; method: immunoSEQ multiplex PCR. This sample has 130,000 to 150,000 clones, with roughly 65% found just once. The germline V and J ends were trimmed by 2 bases and 3 bases, with 5 bases remaining between them. The CDR3 length is 12 residues. Looked up from germline, CDR1 is SEHNR and CDR2 is FQNEAQ (reference sequence). To note about this clone: Other nucleotide sequences in the sample specify the same CDR3.

The sample taken for sequencing was PBMCs. The chain has TRBV7-9 and TRBJ2-7, with D tentatively TRBD2 (5 bases). This TCR was recovered from a man in his fifties or sixties in good health and CMV-seronegative. For the CDR3, the DNA is TGTGCCAGCAGCTTAACTAGCTACGAGCAGTACTTC. Amino acids: CASSLTSYEQYF.